This T cell receptor (beta chain) was captured by sequencing in a study of blood T cell repertoires in COVID-19. Across the study: COVID-19 samples from acute and convalescent phases originated in the United States, Italy and Spain. From T cells, B-cell-depleted T cells, or PBMCs came the material, which was cDNA or gDNA.

The CDR3 totals 17 residues. V lost 1 base to trimming and J lost 5 bases; unmatched junction nucleotides: 6. Germline V gene data show CDR1 as LNHDA and CDR2 as SQIVND (reference sequence). Methods used by the authors: Cell counts per sample came from amplifying reference gene primers. The table came from immunoSEQ multiplex PCR; TCRdb's copy has only in-frame clones and leaves some out. That table supplies the V and J calls and clone size; D and trimming were determined from the DNA. Here the sample spans 200,000 to 300,000 clones, about 81% being singletons. The genes are TRBV19 and TRBJ2-2; 11 nucleotides match TRBD2. The clonotype comes from a woman aged 55 to 70 with active or convalescent COVID-19. Source material: peripheral blood. The CDR3 loop reads CASSIVPLAGGTGELFF. In DNA, the CDR3 is TGTGCCAGTAGTATAGTTCCCCTAGCGGGGGGAACCGGGGAGCTGTTTTTT. The entire variable domain, with the rest obtained from reference TRBV19 and TRBJ2-2, is as follows: DGGITQSPKYLFRKEGQNVTLSCEQNLNHDAMYWYRQDPGQGLRLIYYSQIVNDFQKGDIAEGYSVSREKKESFPLTVTSAQKNPTAFYLCASSIVPLAGGTGELFFGEGSRLTVL.